This TCR beta chain derives from a study of blood T cell repertoires in COVID-19. V was cut by 8 bases and J by 0 bases, with 14 bases left in between. Germline CDR1 is SNHLY and CDR2 is FYNNEI. This CDR3 has 15 amino acids. The protocol was immunoSEQ multiplex PCR, while the TCRdb copy is restricted to in-frame clones and leaves out a portion. The profile shows 100,000 or so clones, 85% of them singletons. The receptor was derived from a man between 50 and 59 years old with active or convalescent COVID-19. This chain joins TRBV2 and TRBJ1-3; perhaps TRBD1 as D (6 bases). Input material: peripheral blood. CDR3 DNA sequence: TGTGCCAGCTATGGGGACACGTACTCTGGAAACACCATATATTTT. This codes for CASYGDTYSGNTIYF.